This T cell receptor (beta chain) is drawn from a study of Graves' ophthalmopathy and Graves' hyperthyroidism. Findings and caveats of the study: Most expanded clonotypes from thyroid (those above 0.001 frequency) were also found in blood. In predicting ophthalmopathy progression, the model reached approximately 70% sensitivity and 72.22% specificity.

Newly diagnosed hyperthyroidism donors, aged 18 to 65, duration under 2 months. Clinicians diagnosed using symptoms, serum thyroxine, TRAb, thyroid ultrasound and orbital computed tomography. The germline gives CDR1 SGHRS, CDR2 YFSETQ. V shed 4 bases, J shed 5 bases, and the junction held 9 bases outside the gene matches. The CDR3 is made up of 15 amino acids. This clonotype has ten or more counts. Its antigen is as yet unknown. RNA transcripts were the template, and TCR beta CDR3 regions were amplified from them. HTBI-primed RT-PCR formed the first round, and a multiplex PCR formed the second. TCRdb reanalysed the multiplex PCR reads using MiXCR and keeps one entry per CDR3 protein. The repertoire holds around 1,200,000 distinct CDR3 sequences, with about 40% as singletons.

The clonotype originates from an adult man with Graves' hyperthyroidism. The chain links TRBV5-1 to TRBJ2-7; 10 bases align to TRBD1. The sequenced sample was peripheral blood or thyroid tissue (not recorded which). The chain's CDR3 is CASSVRQGAGDEQYF. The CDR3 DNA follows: TGCGCCAGCAGCGTACGACAGGGGGCGGGGGACGAGCAGTACTTC.